This entry lists 7 T cell receptor beta chains sequenced from one sample in a study of blood T cell repertoires in COVID-19. This table comes from immunoSEQ multiplex PCR, and its TCRdb copy is limited to in-frame clones, with some not included. Here the sample spans fewer than 300,000 clones, roughly 80% being singletons. The sample was PBMCs or T cells enriched from blood (not recorded which). These receptors originate from a man aged 40-49 years who had been exposed to COVID-19.

The chain employs TRBV19 and TRBJ1-1; 7 bases are a match to TRBD1. This CDR3 is built from 14 residues. Unmatched junction bases numbered 10, after V lost 5 bases and J lost 7 bases. The germline V gene encodes CDR1 LNHDA and CDR2 SQIVND (reference sequence). The CDR3 sequence: CASSSLERTGEAFF. Here the CDR3 DNA reads TGTGCCAGTAGTTCACTCGAGAGGACAGGTGAAGCTTTCTTT.

This clone was seen only a few times. This same CDR3 is encoded by further DNA sequences in the sample. The chain links TRBV20-1 to TRBJ2-1; tentative D call: TRBD2 (5 bases). Trimming removed 5 bases from V and 11 bases from J, with 13 bases in between. The CDR3 is 11 amino acids. Germline V CDR1 and CDR2: DFQATT, SNEGSKA (reference sequence). In DNA, the CDR3 is TGCAGTGCTTACACGAGCGGCAAGCAGTTCTTC. Protein: CSAYTSGKQFF.

In its sample, this clone was seen a few times. The rearrangement joins TRBV5-1 to TRBJ1-1; possibly TRBD1 for D (5 bases). This CDR3 has 15 residues. V lost 2 bases to trimming and J lost 0 bases, with 11 bases between them. Germline-derived CDR1 and CDR2 are SGHRS and YFSETQ. The chain's CDR3 is CASSFQAGVNTEAFF. In nucleotides, the CDR3 is TGCGCCAGCAGCTTTCAAGCGGGGGTGAACACTGAAGCTTTCTTT.

The rearrangement joins TRBV6-5 to TRBJ2-7; D perhaps matches TRBD1 (6 bases). From germline, CDR1 is MNHEY and CDR2 SVGAGI. Trimming shortened V by 6 bases and J by 3 bases, and 18 bases separated the two germline ends. The CDR3 consists of 15 residues. The chain's CDR3 is CASRQGGEGNYEQYF. DNA of the CDR3: TGTGCCAGCAGACAAGGGGGTGAGGGGAACTACGAGCAGTACTTC.

V is TRBV11-2 and J is TRBJ1-1, with 9 bases fitting TRBD1. The germline V gene has CDR1 SGHAT and CDR2 FQNNGV. Trimming cost V 5 bases and J 4 bases; bases outside gene matches: 11. The CDR3 totals 16 residues. The CDR3 region is CASSVRQGGLGTEAFF. CDR3 nucleotide sequence: TGTGCCAGCAGCGTGCGACAGGGGGGCCTGGGCACTGAAGCTTTCTTT.

The V call is TRBV25-1, the J call TRBJ2-1, with 7 bases aligning to TRBD2. V trimming: 3 bases; J trimming: 6 bases; junction bases outside the gene matches: 5. The CDR3 is 14 residues long. Germline CDR1 is MGHDK and CDR2 is SYGVNS. CDR3 region: CASSDLAGGNEQFF. CDR3 nucleotide sequence: TGTGCCAGCAGTGATTTAGCGGGCGGCAATGAGCAGTTCTTC.

The rearrangement joins TRBV7-3 to TRBJ2-6; TRBD2 is a possible D gene (5 bases). Per germline, CDR1 SGHTA and CDR2 FQGTGA. The CDR3 contains 16 residues. Between the trimmed V and J ends, which lost 0 bases and 2 bases, there was a span of 8 bases. CDR3 in DNA: TGTGCCAGCAGCTTAACGGGAGTAACTGGGGCCAACGTCCTGACTTTC. Translating gives CASSLTGVTGANVLTF.